Listed here are 30 T cell receptor beta chains from one sample, sequenced in a study of vaccination effects on CD4 cells after COVID-19. Using viral peptide pools, the ViraFEST assay grew out antigen-specific CD4+ T cells prior to sequencing. Cells that had been cultured for roughly eleven days were the source of isolated CD4+ T cells. Testing of the vaccine recipients showed negative nucleocapsid antibodies and no prior SARS-CoV-2 infection. Their antigens remain unidentified. This table comes from immunoSEQ multiplex PCR, and its TCRdb copy is limited to in-frame clones, with some not included. This sample has around 63,000 clones; 75% occur once, and the top ten carry around 3.8%. Sample: CD4+ T cells from PBMCs cultured with HCoV-OC43 spike peptides, taken before COVID-19 vaccination. Subset noted: HCoV-OC43 spike overlapping peptide pool stimulation. The receptors were sampled from a human donor who received a COVID-19 vaccine.

V usage is TRBV24-1 and J usage is TRBJ2-1, with 10 bases lining up with TRBD1. The CDR3 has 16 residues. From germline, CDR1 is KGHDR and CDR2 SFDVKD. With V trimmed by 4 bases and J by 2 bases, 4 bases remained unmatched. The CDR3 DNA follows: TGTGCCACCAGTGACTCAGGACAGGGGGCCTACAATGAGCAGTTCTTC. Amino acid sequence: CATSDSGQGAYNEQFF.

V and J are TRBV18 and TRBJ2-1, with TRBD2 identical over 7 bases. The junction had 10 bases not matched to a gene; V was cut back by 5 bases and J by 0 bases. Germline V lookup: CDR1 KGHSH, CDR2 LQKENI. The length of the CDR3 is 17 residues. This CDR3 is CASSSVAWGGSYNEQFF. DNA for the CDR3: TGTGCCAGCTCATCAGTAGCGTGGGGGGGCTCCTACAATGAGCAGTTCTTC.

The rearrangement joins TRBV7-2 to TRBJ2-6; D possibly corresponds to TRBD1 (5 bases). The CDR3 is 14 residues long. The germline gives CDR1 SGHTA, CDR2 FQGNSA. Trimming removed 6 bases at V and 4 bases at J, with 10 bases between. Written as DNA, the CDR3 is TGTGCCAGCAGTCAATCAGGGGGGGCCAACGTCCTGACTTTC. As protein: CASSQSGGANVLTF.

J is TRBJ1-2 and V is TRBV9; D is undetermined. V lost 0 bases to trimming and J lost 7 bases, with 19 bases between them. Germline-derived CDR1 and CDR2 are SGDLS and YYNGEE. This CDR3 has 16 amino acids. CDR3 sequence reads: CASSVVPMTLPLGYTF. The CDR3 DNA is TGTGCCAGCAGCGTAGTTCCTATGACGCTCCCCCTTGGCTACACCTTC.

The genes are TRBV19 and TRBJ1-5; 7 bases align to TRBD1. Germline V CDR1 and CDR2: LNHDA, SQIVND (reference sequence). Germline trimming cut 2 bases from V and 6 bases from J; bases unmatched to any gene: 7. The CDR3 spans 15 residues. The CDR3 spells CASSISRQGAQPQHF. In DNA form, the CDR3 reads TGTGCCAGTAGTATATCCAGACAGGGAGCTCAGCCCCAGCATTTT.

The chain carries TRBV19 and TRBJ1-5; D is ambiguous. Trimming left V 3 bases short and J 1 base short, with 13 bases between. The CDR3 is 16 amino acids. The germline gives CDR1 LNHDA, CDR2 SQIVND (reference sequence). The chain's CDR3 is CASSMKRRESNQPQHF. The CDR3, as DNA: TGTGCCAGTAGTATGAAACGAAGGGAAAGCAATCAGCCCCAGCATTTT.

CDR3 bases: TGCGCCAGCAGTGAGAGATCGGGGGCTTACACAGATACGCAGTATTTT. This gives the protein CASSERSGAYTDTQYF. The chain is built from TRBV10-1 and TRBJ2-3; D tentatively fits TRBD1 or TRBD2 (6 bases each). CDR3 size: 16 residues. V shed 2 bases and J shed 2 bases, with 14 bases lying between them. CDR1 is WNHNN and CDR2 is SYGVQD in the germline V gene (reference sequence).

The rearrangement links TRBV6-1 to TRBJ1-1, with D perhaps TRBD1 (6 bases). Germline V gives CDR1 MNHNS, CDR2 SASEGT. This CDR3 is built from 13 residues. Trimming took off 3 bases at V and 8 bases at J, with 13 bases between the two ends. As DNA, the CDR3 is TGTGCCAGCAGTGACGGCAGGGGAAGGGAAGCTTTCTTT. Translated, it gives CASSDGRGREAFF.

This chain links TRBV5-1 with TRBJ1-4, with 10 bases that match TRBD1. CDR3 length equals 14 residues. Germline trimming cut 4 bases from V and 8 bases from J; bases unmatched to any gene: 5. Per germline, CDR1 SGHRS and CDR2 YFSETQ. In DNA, the CDR3 is TGCGCCAGCAGCCACGGGACAGGGGAGGAAAAACTGTTTTTT. Protein product: CASSHGTGEEKLFF.

The J gene is TRBJ2-3, the V gene TRBV28; 8 bases agree with TRBD1. The V and J ends lost 4 bases and 2 bases, in that order; junction bases with no gene match: 8. The germline CDR1 and CDR2 sequences are MDHEN and SYDVKM. The CDR3 has 16 residues. CDR3 amino acids: CASSSDRVFYTDTQYF. CDR3 nucleotide sequence: TGTGCCAGCAGTTCGGACAGGGTATTTTACACAGATACGCAGTATTTT.

This chain links TRBV25-1 with TRBJ1-5, with D maybe TRBD1 (5 bases). CDR3 length: 16 amino acids. V lost 1 base and J lost 0, with 10 bases in between. Germline V CDR1 and CDR2: MGHDK, SYGVNS. The CDR3 sequence: CASSESWGDSNQPQHF. DNA of the CDR3: TGTGCCAGCAGTGAATCCTGGGGGGATAGCAATCAGCCCCAGCATTTT.

The chain couples TRBV5-1 to TRBJ2-1, with 11 bases aligning to TRBD2. From germline, CDR1 is SGHRS and CDR2 YFSETQ. Losses at the gene ends were 5 bases for V and 6 bases for J; bases not matched to a gene: 7. This CDR3 has 15 residues. This CDR3 is CASSRASGGPNEQFF. In nucleotides, the CDR3 is TGCGCCAGCAGTCGGGCTAGCGGGGGGCCCAATGAGCAGTTCTTC.

The chain joins TRBV9 to TRBJ2-2; D is ambiguous. Trimming cost V 4 bases and J 4 bases, with 11 bases left between them. Germline V CDR1 and CDR2: SGDLS, YYNGEE. This CDR3 spans 14 amino acids. This chain's CDR3 is CASSSSTVTGELFF. The DNA for the CDR3 is TGTGCCAGCAGCTCTTCGACGGTCACCGGGGAGCTGTTTTTT. Filled out from reference TRBV9 and TRBJ2-2, the complete variable domain reads DSGVTQTPKHLITATGQRVTLRCSPRSGDLSVYWYQQSLDQGLQFLIQYYNGEERAKGNILERFSAQQFPDLHSELNLSSLELGDSALYFCASSSSTVTGELFFGEGSRLTVL.

V and J are TRBV10-1 and TRBJ1-1; D is ambiguous. The CDR3 length is 15 residues. V dropped 0 bases and J dropped 7 bases, with 15 bases sitting between them. Germline V gives CDR1 WNHNN, CDR2 SYGVQD (reference sequence). CDR3 bases: TGCGCCAGCAGTGAGTCCAAATTTTGGGGAGATGAAGCTTTCTTT. Protein sequence: CASSESKFWGDEAFF.

The rearrangement links TRBV10-2 to TRBJ2-5, with D possibly TRBD2 on 7 matching bases. This CDR3 has 13 residues. CDR1 is WSHSY, CDR2 SAAADI, per germline. Between the trimmed V and J ends, which lost 10 bases and 2 bases, there was a span of 14 bases. The chain's CDR3 is CATRRGGQETQYF. The CDR3, as DNA: TGCGCCACTAGGAGGGGGGGACAAGAGACCCAGTACTTC.

This chain uses TRBV21-1 with TRBJ2-7; the table's D gene call, TRBD1, was not cross checked with the DNA. TRBV21-1 is annotated as a pseudogene. CDR3 length equals 16 residues. CDR3 nucleotide sequence: TGTGCCAGCAGCAAAGCGCCGCAGGGAAACGCCTACGAGCAGTACGTC. Amino acids: CASSKAPQGNAYEQYV.

This sequence joins TRBV6-6 and TRBJ2-4; D possibly uses TRBD1 or TRBD2 (6 bases each). CDR3 length equals 16 residues. Trimming stripped 5 bases from V and 9 bases from J, with 23 bases between. Looked up from germline, CDR1 is MNHNY and CDR2 is SVGAGI (reference sequence). CDR3 in amino acids: CASSLSGQFRRAIQYF. The CDR3 nucleotides are TGTGCCAGCAGTCTCTCCGGACAGTTTCGGAGGGCCATTCAGTACTTC.

J is TRBJ1-5 and V is TRBV12-5; maybe TRBD1 (6 bases). V lost 2 bases to trimming and J lost 5 bases, with 16 bases between them. The CDR3 spans 16 residues. CDR1 and CDR2 (germline): LGHNT, FRNRAP. The DNA of the CDR3 is TGTGCTAGTGGTTTGACCAGGACAGTTGGCGATCAGCCCCAGCATTTT. Its protein product is CASGLTRTVGDQPQHF.

The chain uses TRBV6-5 and TRBJ2-5; the D gene is possibly TRBD1 (5 bases). Germline V gives CDR1 MNHEY, CDR2 SVGAGI. The CDR3 has 14 residues. Trimming removed 8 bases at V and 4 bases at J, with 17 bases between. The CDR3: CASGQGYLGETQYF. In nucleotides, the CDR3 is TGTGCCAGCGGTCAGGGTTACTTAGGAGAGACCCAGTACTTC.

The chain carries TRBV6-5 and TRBJ2-3; TRBD1 or TRBD2 may be the D gene (5 bases each). V was cut by 5 bases and J by 4 bases, with 10 bases left in between. Germline V gives CDR1 MNHEY, CDR2 SVGAGI. The CDR3 is made up of 13 amino acids. The CDR3 DNA reads TGTGCCAGCAGTAAGAGGGGTTCAGATACGCAGTATTTT. This codes for CASSKRGSDTQYF.

The rearrangement uses TRBV5-1 and TRBJ2-3, with no clear D. The CDR3 totals 15 residues. Germline CDR1 and CDR2: SGHRS and YFSETQ. V lost 1 base and J 2 bases, leaving 11 bases between the germline ends. CDR3 sequence: CASSLRPDTTDTQYF. As DNA, the CDR3 is TGCGCCAGCAGCTTGAGGCCAGACACCACAGATACGCAGTATTTT. Combining the CDR3 with reference TRBV5-1 and TRBJ2-3 gives the whole variable domain KAGVTQTPRYLIKTRGQQVTLSCSPISGHRSVSWYQQTPGQGLQFLFEYFSETQRNKGNFPGRFSGRQFSNSRSEMNVSTLELGDSALYLCASSLRPDTTDTQYFGPGTRLTVL.

The genes are TRBV30 and TRBJ1-1; D call uncertain. The ends were cut back, 2 bases at V and 8 bases at J, with 15 bases in the middle. Germline assignment: CDR1 GTSNPN and CDR2 SVGIG (reference sequence). The CDR3 runs to 13 residues. The CDR3 spells CAWSMAQREEAFF. The CDR3 nucleotides read TGTGCCTGGAGTATGGCGCAACGAGAAGAAGCTTTCTTT.

This sequence joins TRBV5-1 and TRBJ2-7, with a possible D match to TRBD1 (6 bases). The germline V gene encodes CDR1 SGHRS and CDR2 YFSETQ. V shed 0 bases and J shed 2 bases, with 15 bases lying between them. The CDR3 spans 16 residues. The CDR3 DNA reads TGCGCCAGCAGCTTGGAGTCAGGGGCGTTGGCCTACGAGCAGTACGTC. The encoded protein is CASSLESGALAYEQYV.

The chain uses TRBV18 and TRBJ1-2, with D possibly matching TRBD1 (5 bases). V gave up 5 bases and J gave up 7 bases, with 17 bases separating them. The CDR3 covers 14 residues. Germline values: CDR1 KGHSH, CDR2 LQKENI. The CDR3 spells CASSSGEGLSGYTF. The CDR3, as DNA: TGTGCCAGCTCATCAGGCGAGGGGCTCAGTGGCTACACCTTC.

The chain uses TRBV6-6 and TRBJ2-3; 8 bases map to TRBD2. V lost 0 bases and J lost 6; bases outside the gene matches: 8. The CDR3 consists of 16 residues. Germline V gene lookup returns CDR1 MNHNY and CDR2 SVGAGI (reference sequence). CDR3 sequence (DNA): TGTGCCAGCAGTTACTCAAGCGGGGGAGGTGTCGATACGCAGTATTTT. Encoded protein: CASSYSSGGGVDTQYF.

V is TRBV7-9 and J is TRBJ1-5; D perhaps matches TRBD1 (5 bases). Looked up from germline, CDR1 is SEHNR and CDR2 is FQNEAQ (reference sequence). The CDR3 has 16 residues. Trimming stripped 5 bases from V and 2 bases from J, with 16 bases between. CDR3 protein: CASSPYLTEGNQPQHF. The DNA of the CDR3 is TGTGCCAGCAGCCCTTACCTGACAGAGGGCAATCAGCCCCAGCATTTT.

This chain joins TRBV6-5 and TRBJ2-2; D uncertain. This CDR3 comprises 12 residues. The germline V and J ends were trimmed by 5 bases and 7 bases, with 8 bases remaining between them. Germline CDR1 reads MNHEY; CDR2 reads SVGAGI. This CDR3 is CASSRFGGELFF. In nucleotides, the CDR3 is TGTGCCAGCAGTCGTTTTGGCGGGGAGCTGTTTTTT.

This clone appeared a few times. The chain recombines TRBV5-1 with TRBJ1-5, with D possibly being TRBD1 (5 bases). With 3 bases removed from V and 4 bases from J, the gap between germline ends came to 8 bases. The CDR3 covers 13 residues. CDR1 is SGHRS, CDR2 YFSETQ, per germline. CDR3 DNA: TGCGCCAGCAGCTGGACACCGAATCAGCCCCAGCATTTT. It codes for CASSWTPNQPQHF.

This clone was recorded a few times. V gene TRBV7-3 combines with J gene TRBJ2-3, with 7 bases matching TRBD2. This CDR3 region has 17 residues. Looked up from germline, CDR1 is SGHTA and CDR2 is FQGTGA. The V gene end was trimmed by 7 bases and the J gene end by 3 bases; junction bases not matched to a gene: 16. CDR3 nucleotide sequence: TGTGCCAGCACGACGCACGGGGGGAAAGGTGGGACAGATACGCAGTATTTT. Its protein product is CASTTHGGKGGTDTQYF.

The V call is TRBV19, the J call TRBJ2-4; 7 bases line up with TRBD2. CDR1 is LNHDA and CDR2 is SQIVND in the germline V gene (reference sequence). The CDR3 loop spans 14 amino acids. Trimming at V came to 5 bases and at J to 3 bases, leaving 4 bases not matched to a gene. CDR3 bases: TGTGCCAGTAGTTCTAGCGGATACAAAAACATTCAGTACTTC. Protein sequence: CASSSSGYKNIQYF.